The 7 T cell receptor beta chains in this list originate from one sample, sequenced in a study of shared T cell receptors in the human thymus. Measured with immunoSEQ multiplex PCR; TCRdb has only the in-frame clones, and not every one. The repertoire holds 450,000 to 650,000 clones, with about four fifths as singletons. The data were also submitted as part of a second study, on human thymus T cells.

Source material: thymocytes. Receptors were obtained from a boy less than two years old with a congenital heart defect.

The gene calls are TRBV7-2 and TRBJ2-1, with 10 bases matching TRBD2. This CDR3 region has 16 residues. Germline-derived CDR1 and CDR2 are SGHTA and FQGNSA. Trimming removed 2 bases from V and 4 bases from J; junction bases left unmatched: 5. CDR3 in DNA: TGTGCCAGCAGCTTATTTACTAGCGGGAAGTACAATGAGCAGTTCTTC. Translated: CASSLFTSGKYNEQFF.

The rearrangement links TRBV7-2 to TRBJ2-7; 8 bases align to TRBD1. This CDR3 region has 16 residues. Germline V CDR1 and CDR2: SGHTA, FQGNSA. With 5 bases clipped from V and 2 bases from J, the junction kept 11 bases outside the gene matches. This chain's CDR3 is CASSIRHVTGAYEQYF. CDR3 DNA sequence: TGTGCCAGCAGCATACGACATGTGACAGGGGCCTACGAGCAGTACTTC.

The V call is TRBV30, the J call TRBJ2-3; 9 nucleotides align to TRBD2. Losses at the gene ends were 3 bases for V and 4 bases for J; bases not matched to a gene: 20. This CDR3 spans 19 amino acids. The V gene's germline CDR1 is GTSNPN and CDR2 SVGIG (reference sequence). The CDR3 sequence is CAWRSRAVSGASGADTQYF. CDR3 nucleotides: TGTGCCTGGAGGTCCCGGGCAGTAAGTGGGGCTAGCGGGGCAGATACGCAGTATTTT.

V gene TRBV28 combines with J gene TRBJ1-5; 8 bases are a match to TRBD1. Germline loops: CDR1 MDHEN, CDR2 SYDVKM. V lost 2 bases to trimming and J lost 4 bases; unmatched junction nucleotides: 7. The CDR3 covers 16 residues. In DNA form, the CDR3 reads TGTGCCAGCAGTTTAAGGGCGGACAGGGTTAATCAGCCCCAGCATTTT. This gives the protein CASSLRADRVNQPQHF. The entire variable domain, with the rest obtained from reference TRBV28 and TRBJ1-5, is as follows: DVKVTQSSRYLVKRTGEKVFLECVQDMDHENMFWYRQDPGLGLRLIYFSYDVKMKEKGDIPEGYSVSREKKERFSLILESASTNQTSMYLCASSLRADRVNQPQHFGDGTRLSIL.

This clone was seen only once. CDR3 sequence reads: CASSLGTSGNSSYEQYF. As DNA, the CDR3 is TGTGCCAGCAGCTTAGGGACTAGCGGGAACAGCTCCTACGAGCAGTACTTC. The rearrangement joins TRBV5-4 to TRBJ2-7; 13 bases line up with TRBD2. Germline values: CDR1 SGHNT, CDR2 YYREEE (reference sequence). The V and J ends lost 2 bases and 0 bases, in that order; junction bases with no gene match: 5. The CDR3 is 17 amino acids.

V and J are TRBV2 and TRBJ2-5; 8 nucleotides align to TRBD2. Germline CDR1 is SNHLY and CDR2 is FYNNEI. The CDR3 totals 17 residues. The ends lost 6 bases at V and 0 bases at J; junction bases unmatched: 12. CDR3 protein: CASSAIILAGNQETQYF. The DNA for the CDR3 is TGTGCCAGCAGCGCCATAATATTAGCGGGAAACCAAGAGACCCAGTACTTC.

The gene calls are TRBV9 and TRBJ2-7; possible D gene TRBD2, 6 bases. Germline CDR1 is SGDLS and CDR2 is YYNGEE. With 3 bases removed from V and 7 bases from J, the gap between germline ends came to 14 bases. The CDR3 has 13 residues. CDR3 sequence reads: CASSAGDSTEQYF. CDR3 coding DNA: TGTGCCAGCAGCGCCGGGGACTCAACGGAGCAGTACTTC. Drawing the rest from reference TRBV9 and TRBJ2-7, the complete variable domain is DSGVTQTPKHLITATGQRVTLRCSPRSGDLSVYWYQQSLDQGLQFLIQYYNGEERAKGNILERFSAQQFPDLHSELNLSSLELGDSALYFCASSAGDSTEQYFGPGTRLTVT.